The TCR beta chain described here comes from a study of blood T cell repertoires in COVID-19 (dated by TCRdb to the early 2020s). Turning to the overall study: Samples from collaborators originated in the United States, Italy and Spain and spanned both the acute and convalescent phases of COVID-19. A de-identified subject ID, COVID-19 status, age in years and sex were almost always included in the sample metadata. Where available, HLA class I and class II types were taken from metadata supplied by the sample provider and were not determined by assay-based typing. The prospective study material was composed of cDNA or gDNA derived from T cells, B-cell-depleted T cells, or PBMCs. The repertoires were made available in a free public database intended to serve as a resource for research on the immune response to SARS-CoV-2. Deeply sampled blood TCRbeta repertoires from subjects exposed to, actively infected with, or recovered from COVID-19 were included in the dataset. Samples came from the ongoing ImmuneRACE study (first 160 participants) plus 1,254 subjects from 6 global collaborators. Results and caveats for the whole study, not just this receptor: The quantity of clinical and demographic metadata differed by source and by participant and was supplied without curation.

CDR1 is given as SNHLY and CDR2 as FYNNEI, both from the germline V gene. Deletion took 5 bases off V and 2 bases off J, with a span of 11 bases between the germline ends. The CDR3 has 14 amino acids, counting the end cysteine and phenylalanine. This entry keeps only the CDR3 DNA: 42 bases, framed from base 1. Enrolling through a virtual design, the prospective study's participants ranged in age from roughly 18 to 100 years and lived across 20 to 25 United States geographic areas. Cohort assignment in the prospective study relied on participant-reported clinical history from a screening survey and a study questionnaire. For ImmuneRACE Cohort 3, a participant was defined as recovered based on two consecutive negative NP/OP PCR tests, clearance by a healthcare professional, or resolution of symptoms. In the prospective study, whole blood, serum and a nasopharyngeal or oropharyngeal swab were collected from each participant by mobile phlebotomists. Prospective study participants could optionally give additional blood draws and questionnaires over an approximately two-month period. Before DNA extraction, blood samples from the prospective study were shipped at room temperature or frozen.

TCRbeta CDR3 regions were amplified from genomic DNA by means of the immunoSEQ Assay, a bias-controlled multiplex PCR. On the authors' methods: Nucleated cell counts per sample were estimated from amplification of reference gene primers within the assay. To quantify the absolute abundance of each unique TCRbeta CDR3 rearrangement, sequence reads were collapsed and filtered. For each sample, productive Simpson clonality was calculated as the square root of Simpson's diversity index across productive rearrangements. This is the immuneACCESS table as TCRdb keeps it, with only in-frame sequences that have V and J called. A part of the clones is gone; compared with another copy, unresolved V genes explain less than half, and the rest is unexplained. V, J and clone size were drawn from that table, and D and trimming were deduced from the DNA. The sample profile shows hundreds of thousands of clones; roughly 85% of them were found once. The ten largest clones capture around 20% of the sample.

A remark on this clone: No cognate antigen has been identified for it. No base quality values were provided; no much bigger clone lies one nucleotide off.

The chain employs TRBV2 and TRBJ2-3, with a weak D call of TRBD1 (6 bases match). This sequence was found in a man aged 35-49 years who had recovered from COVID-19. Sample: PBMCs or T cells enriched from blood (not recorded which). CDR3 protein: CASSPDRLTDTQYF. The DNA sequence is as follows: TGTGCCAGCAGTCCGGACAGACTCACAGATACGCAGTATTTT. With the portions outside the CDR3 filled from the reference TRBV2 and TRBJ2-3 genes, the complete variable region becomes EPEVTQTPSHQVTQMGQEVILRCVPISNHLYFYWYRQILGQKVEFLVSFYNNEISEKSEIFDDQFSVERPDGSNFTLKIRSTKLEDSAMYFCASSPDRLTDTQYFGPGTRLTVL.